The 31 T cell receptor beta chains in this list originate from one sample, sequenced in a study of cytomegalovirus exposure and HLA in healthy donors. With 60 Vbeta and 13 Jbeta primers, the PCR was carried out. Measured with immunoSEQ multiplex PCR; TCRdb has only the in-frame clones, and not every one. The sample lists some 110,000 clones, about 69% occurring once. Source material: PBMCs. The source is a man aged 35 to 55 in good health and CMV-seronegative.

J is TRBJ2-5 and V is TRBV6-5; 10 nucleotides agree with TRBD2. This CDR3 is 16 amino acids long. V lost 1 base, J lost 1 base, and 3 bases stayed unmatched. Germline values: CDR1 MNHEY, CDR2 SVGAGI. The CDR3 nucleotides read TGTGCCAGCAGTTACTTGGCTAGCGGGGGCCAAGAGACCCAGTACTTC. Encoded protein: CASSYLASGGQETQYF.

V is TRBV27 and J is TRBJ2-2; TRBD2 agrees at 12 bases. The CDR3 sequence is 16 residues long. Germline V lookup: CDR1 MNHEY, CDR2 SMNVEV (reference sequence). Trimming took 3 bases from V and 6 from J; bases not matched to a gene: 5. CDR3 region: CASSFGLAGGAGELFF. CDR3 coding DNA: TGTGCCAGCAGTTTTGGGCTAGCGGGGGGGGCCGGGGAGCTGTTTTTT.

This clone was counted a few times. The CDR3 here is CASSISGAGANVLTF. The CDR3 coding sequence is TGTGCCAGTAGTATATCGGGGGCTGGGGCCAACGTCCTGACTTTC. The gene calls are TRBV19 and TRBJ2-6; the D gene is possibly TRBD2 (6 bases). This CDR3 spans 15 amino acids. V gave up 2 bases and J gave up 2 bases, with 7 bases separating them. Germline V CDR1 and CDR2: LNHDA, SQIVND (reference sequence).

The chain recombines TRBV12-5 with TRBJ2-5; TRBD1 matches 9 bases. The CDR3 has 15 amino acids. The germline gives CDR1 LGHNT, CDR2 FRNRAP. After removal of 1 base from V and 5 bases from J, the junction contained 5 bases not matched to a gene. CDR3 sequence: CASGLGPQGAETQYF. In nucleotides, the CDR3 is TGTGCTAGTGGTTTGGGTCCACAGGGGGCCGAGACCCAGTACTTC. The whole variable domain, remainder taken from reference TRBV12-5 and TRBJ2-5, is DARVTQTPRHKVTEMGQEVTMRCQPILGHNTVFWYRQTMMQGLELLAYFRNRAPLDDSGMPKDRFSAEMPDATLATLKIQPSEPRDSAVYFCASGLGPQGAETQYFGPGTRLLVL.

In DNA, the CDR3 is TGTGCCAGCAGCTTAGTCCTCACCCAGGAGCAGTACTTC. Amino acid sequence: CASSLVLTQEQYF. The chain couples TRBV7-9 to TRBJ2-7; D remains unclear. V lost 1 base and J lost 7, with 11 bases in between. The CDR3 contains 13 residues. Germline values: CDR1 SEHNR, CDR2 FQNEAQ (reference sequence).

The chain is built from TRBV6-1 and TRBJ2-1, with TRBD1 matching 10 bases. V trimming: 7 bases; J trimming: 6 bases; junction bases outside the gene matches: 6. Germline V gene lookup returns CDR1 MNHNS and CDR2 SASEGT. The CDR3 extends over 14 amino acids. The CDR3 reads CASNDRGRGNEQFF. As DNA, the CDR3 is TGTGCCAGCAACGACAGGGGGCGAGGCAATGAGCAGTTCTTC.

V gene TRBV27 combines with J gene TRBJ2-1, with 9 bases fitting TRBD1. The length of the CDR3 is 17 residues. Germline CDR1 MNHEY, CDR2 SMNVEV (reference sequence). V lost 6 bases to trimming and J lost 0 bases; unmatched junction nucleotides: 9. CDR3 coding DNA: TGTGCCAGCAGGTCCGGGACAGGGAGGAGCTCCTACAATGAGCAGTTCTTC. It yields the protein CASRSGTGRSSYNEQFF.

The rearrangement joins TRBV2 to TRBJ1-4; D is undetermined. Germline V gene data show CDR1 as SNHLY and CDR2 as FYNNEI. This CDR3 is 14 amino acids long. V was clipped by 6 bases and J by 8 bases, with 16 bases between them. The CDR3 sequence: CASRATWVREKLFF. The CDR3 nucleotides read TGTGCCAGCAGGGCGACTTGGGTACGGGAAAAACTGTTTTTT.

The chain joins TRBV4-1 to TRBJ2-7, with D possibly TRBD1 on 6 matching bases. Trimming stripped 0 bases from V and 2 bases from J, with 8 bases between. The CDR3 totals 14 residues. Looked up from germline, CDR1 is MGHRA and CDR2 is YSYEKL. In DNA, the CDR3 is TGCGCCAGCAGCCAAGACCCAGGGGCCTACGAGCAGTACTTC. This sequence encodes CASSQDPGAYEQYF.

The gene calls are TRBV2 and TRBJ2-2; 9 bases map to TRBD1. The V and J ends lost 10 bases and 9 bases, in that order; junction bases with no gene match: 6. The CDR3 consists of 12 residues. The germline gives CDR1 SNHLY, CDR2 FYNNEI. The CDR3, as DNA: TGTGCCATTAACACAGGGGGCCGGGAGCTGTTTTTT. Residues: CAINTGGRELFF.

CDR3 loop: CASSQGSGVMYEQYF. The CDR3 region has the DNA TGTGCCAGCAGCCAAGGATCAGGGGTCATGTACGAGCAGTACTTC. This chain uses TRBV4-2 with TRBJ2-7; possible D gene TRBD1, 6 bases. Trimming took off 1 base at V and 4 bases at J, with 14 bases between the two ends. Germline V gene data show CDR1 as LGHNA and CDR2 as YNFKEQ. The CDR3 has 15 residues.

The chain uses TRBV6-6 and TRBJ1-2; 7 nucleotides line up with TRBD1. CDR3 length: 13 residues. Germline V gene lookup returns CDR1 MNHNY and CDR2 SVGAGI (reference sequence). V trimming: 5 bases; J trimming: 7 bases; junction bases outside the gene matches: 7. DNA of the CDR3: TGTGCCAGCAGTCCCGGGACAGCGGGTGGCTACACCTTC. Translation: CASSPGTAGGYTF.

This sequence joins TRBV27 and TRBJ2-3; TRBD2 matches 10 bases. There are 17 residues in the CDR3. The germline CDR1 and CDR2 sequences are MNHEY and SMNVEV (reference sequence). Trimming removed 0 bases from V and 3 bases from J; junction bases left unmatched: 6. In nucleotides, the CDR3 is TGTGCCAGCAGTTTATCACTAGCGGGAATTTTTACAGATACGCAGTATTTT. Protein sequence: CASSLSLAGIFTDTQYF.

Details on this clone: Other nucleotide sequences from this sample produce the same CDR3. This chain links TRBV5-1 with TRBJ1-1; the D gene is possibly TRBD1 (5 bases). Germline-derived CDR1 and CDR2 are SGHRS and YFSETQ. V lost 1 base and J lost 5, with 12 bases in between. This CDR3 comprises 14 residues. The DNA for the CDR3 is TGCGCCAGCAGCTTGTCCAGCGGGGGGACTGAAGCTTTCTTT. Amino acid sequence: CASSLSSGGTEAFF.

This clone was counted a few times. This rearrangement joins TRBV5-6 to TRBJ2-3, with D possibly TRBD2 on 6 matching bases. CDR1 SGHDT and CDR2 YYEEEE come from the germline V gene. This CDR3 is built from 13 residues. Trimming cost V 6 bases and J 10 bases, with 18 bases left between them. The CDR3 DNA reads as TGTGCCAGCAATCCTAGGAGGGGCACTGCGCAGTATTTT. Protein product: CASNPRRGTAQYF.

This clone appeared a few times. The V gene is TRBV6-5, the J gene TRBJ1-1; TRBD1 matches 8 bases. The CDR3 spans 13 residues. V lost 6 bases, J lost 1 base, and 1 base stayed unmatched. Germline CDR1 and CDR2: MNHEY and SVGAGI. The CDR3 is CASRQGGNTEAFF. Here the CDR3 DNA reads TGTGCCAGCAGACAGGGGGGGAACACTGAAGCTTTCTTT.

This clone has a handful of counts. The V and J genes are TRBV28 and TRBJ2-7; TRBD2 is a possible D gene (5 bases). V lost 5 bases and J 5 bases, leaving 22 bases between the germline ends. In germline, CDR1 is MDHEN, CDR2 SYDVKM. There are 16 residues in the CDR3. CDR3 in DNA: TGTGCCAGCAGTCCTCCGTTAGGTTTCTCCGGGGACGAGCAGTACTTC. Its translation is CASSPPLGFSGDEQYF.

The genes are TRBV10-1 and TRBJ2-1; the match to TRBD2 covers 8 bases. The CDR3 runs to 13 residues. Germline CDR1 WNHNN, CDR2 SYGVQD (reference sequence). With V trimmed by 6 bases and J by 7 bases, 5 bases remained unmatched. CDR3 in amino acids: CASSIGLANEQFF. DNA of the CDR3: TGCGCCAGCAGCATCGGACTAGCAAATGAGCAGTTCTTC.

This clone occurred once. This chain uses TRBV30 with TRBJ2-7; D not resolved. V was shortened by 1 base and J by 2 bases, with 6 bases between the two germline ends. Germline V gene sequence: CDR1 GTSNPN, CDR2 SVGIG (reference sequence). The CDR3 sequence is 12 residues long. As DNA, the CDR3 is TGTGCCTGGAGTGACTCACCCTACGAGCAGTACTTC. It specifies CAWSDSPYEQYF.

CDR3: CATKTAYRGTYEQYF. In nucleotides, the CDR3 is TGTGCCACCAAAACCGCCTACAGGGGAACCTACGAGCAGTACTTC. The chain couples TRBV19 to TRBJ2-7, with TRBD1 identical over 7 bases. Germline lookup yields CDR1 LNHDA and CDR2 SQIVND (reference sequence). This CDR3 is built from 15 residues. Germline trimming cut 10 bases from V and 2 bases from J; bases unmatched to any gene: 14.

In this sample, this clone turned up a few times. J is TRBJ2-7 and V is TRBV9, with 8 bases aligning to TRBD2. The CDR3 is made up of 15 amino acids. Germline trimming cut 0 bases from V and 2 bases from J; bases unmatched to any gene: 4. In germline, CDR1 is SGDLS, CDR2 YYNGEE. CDR3 in amino acids: CASSVGQRGTYEQYF. The DNA of the CDR3 is TGTGCCAGCAGCGTAGGGCAGCGGGGGACCTACGAGCAGTACTTC.

V gene TRBV7-3 combines with J gene TRBJ2-1; tentatively, D is TRBD2 (6 bases). The V end was cut by 5 bases, the J end by 10 bases, with 18 bases between. This CDR3 is 14 amino acids long. The germline gives CDR1 SGHTA, CDR2 FQGTGA. The CDR3 spells CASSPPGGGVEQFF. CDR3 nucleotide sequence: TGTGCCAGCAGCCCCCCCGGGGGAGGAGTGGAGCAGTTCTTC.

V is TRBV30 and J is TRBJ2-3; no clear D. V was shortened by 0 bases and J by 6 bases, with 10 bases between the two germline ends. Germline loops: CDR1 GTSNPN, CDR2 SVGIG (reference sequence). The CDR3 spans 13 residues. The CDR3 here is CAWSVLPRDTQYF. The CDR3, as DNA: TGTGCCTGGAGTGTCCTGCCCCGGGATACGCAGTATTTT.

The chain employs TRBV27 and TRBJ2-2, with 12 nucleotides matching TRBD2. Trimming removed 5 bases from V and 6 bases from J; junction bases left unmatched: 10. The CDR3 is 17 amino acids. Looked up from germline, CDR1 is MNHEY and CDR2 is SMNVEV (reference sequence). CDR3 sequence (DNA): TGTGCCAGCAGTGCGACTAGCGGGAGTTTGTCCCCCGGGGAGCTGTTTTTT. Its translation: CASSATSGSLSPGELFF.

The V and J genes are TRBV29-1 and TRBJ2-3; 8 positions agree with TRBD2. This CDR3 region has 14 residues. V gave up 3 bases and J gave up 3 bases; unmatched junction bases: 5. Germline assignment: CDR1 SQVTM and CDR2 ANQGSEA. The CDR3 sequence: CSVERTSSTDTQYF. In nucleotides, the CDR3 is TGCAGCGTTGAGCGGACTAGCAGTACAGATACGCAGTATTTT.

This clone has more than one count but fewer than ten. The V call is TRBV28, the J call TRBJ1-1; 9 bases match TRBD1. CDR3 length: 14 residues. With 6 bases clipped from V and 7 bases from J, the junction kept 9 bases outside the gene matches. Germline CDR1 reads MDHEN; CDR2 reads SYDVKM. CDR3 amino acids: CASSREDRGFEAFF. In nucleotides, the CDR3 is TGTGCCAGCAGCCGTGAGGACAGGGGCTTTGAAGCTTTCTTT.

Comment on this clone: Germline is not matched at one junction end, which may reflect a read error. The genes are TRBV7-7 and TRBJ2-2; the D is unclear. CDR1 is SSHAT, CDR2 FNYEAQ, per germline (reference sequence). The CDR3 runs to 15 residues. CDR3 in amino acids: CASSLSGAHTGELFF. CDR3 DNA: TGTGCTAGCAGCTTATCCGGTGCGCACACCGGGGAGCTGTTTTTT.

This clone was counted a few times. This chain connects TRBV13 to TRBJ2-1; D remains ambiguous. V was pared by 4 bases and J by 4 bases, with 14 bases between. Germline-derived CDR1 and CDR2 are PRHDT and FYEKMQ (reference sequence). This CDR3 has 15 residues. The CDR3 is CASSYGLLQYNEQFF. The CDR3 DNA reads TGTGCCAGCAGCTACGGGTTGCTGCAATACAATGAGCAGTTCTTC.

The chain links TRBV19 to TRBJ1-2, with 8 bases aligning to TRBD1. The CDR3 is 16 amino acids. The junction had 12 bases not matched to a gene; V was cut back by 5 bases and J by 4 bases. Germline lookup yields CDR1 LNHDA and CDR2 SQIVND (reference sequence). This chain's CDR3 is CASSVLGQGDSYGYTF. The CDR3 bases are TGTGCCAGTAGTGTACTCGGACAGGGAGATAGCTATGGCTACACCTTC.

J is TRBJ2-7 and V is TRBV13; no definite D call. Germline CDR1 and CDR2: PRHDT and FYEKMQ (reference sequence). The germline V and J ends were trimmed by 3 bases and 4 bases, with 10 bases remaining between them. The CDR3 contains 13 residues. CDR3 in amino acids: CASSFAQAYEQYF. DNA for the CDR3: TGTGCCAGCAGCTTCGCGCAGGCATACGAGCAGTACTTC.

This clone appeared a few times. The rearrangement joins TRBV2 to TRBJ2-7; D is ambiguous. The germline V and J ends were trimmed by 4 bases and 0 bases, with 10 bases remaining between them. Per germline, CDR1 SNHLY and CDR2 FYNNEI. The CDR3 has 14 amino acids. The CDR3 region is CASSGLSASYEQYF. Here the CDR3 DNA reads TGTGCCAGCAGTGGGCTTTCCGCCTCCTACGAGCAGTACTTC.